Listed here are 28 T cell receptor beta chains from one sample, sequenced in a study of T cell repertoires in cytomegalovirus infection (dated by TCRdb to between 2017 and 2020). Instrument used: Illumina HiSeq 1500. The public reads were quality trimmed at Q25 with fastp and then assembled into clones with MiXCR by TCRdb, keeping productive beta chains. Rows with a matching CDR3 protein are joined into one entry that keeps the most common DNA and genes. For this sample there are approximately 500,000 distinct CDR3 sequences; around 11% appear just once. The ten largest clones capture 10% of the sample. Sequencing input: PBMCs. These receptors were collected from a human donor in good health (CMV status not recorded). Some clones in this sample may be carry-over from other donors' samples.

This rearrangement joins TRBV6-2 or TRBV6-3 to TRBJ2-7, with D tentatively TRBD2 (6 bases). CDR3 length equals 17 residues. V lost 0 bases and J 3 bases, leaving 18 bases between the germline ends. CDR1 is MNHEY, CDR2 SVGEGT, per germline. In DNA form, the CDR3 reads TGTGCCAGCAGTTACTCTCAGGACATTACTAGCTTCTACGAGCAGTACTTC. This codes for CASSYSQDITSFYEQYF.

The chain recombines TRBV30 with TRBJ1-2, with 8 bases aligning to TRBD1. The CDR3 is 13 residues long. Unmatched junction bases numbered 4, after V lost 4 bases and J lost 3 bases. From germline, CDR1 is GTSNPN and CDR2 SVGIG (reference sequence). DNA for the CDR3: TGTGCCTGGACCTTGGGACAGGACTATGGCTACACCTTC. Translation gives CAWTLGQDYGYTF. The variable domain in full, with the rest retrieved from reference TRBV30 and TRBJ1-2, is SQTIHQWPATLVQPVGSPLSLECTVEGTSNPNLYWYRQAAGRGLQLLFYSVGIGQISSEVPQNLSASRPQDRQFILSSKKLLLSDSGFYLCAWTLGQDYGYTFGSGTRLTVV.

A remark on this clonotype: A read error may explain this, as a much larger clone is one base away. This rearrangement joins TRBV5-4 to TRBJ1-6, with unresolved D. Germline values: CDR1 SGHNT, CDR2 YYREEE (reference sequence). This CDR3 contains 13 residues. V was cut by 4 bases and J by 14 bases, with 16 bases left in between. The CDR3: CASSPGRQAALHF. The CDR3 coding sequence is TGTGCCAGCAGCCCCGGTCGGCAGGCTGCCCTCCACTTT.

This clonotype was recorded many times. The V and J genes are TRBV14 and TRBJ1-1; D not certain. V lost 2 bases and J 0 bases, leaving 1 base between the germline ends. This CDR3 has 12 residues. The V gene's germline CDR1 is SGHDN and CDR2 FVKESK. The chain's CDR3 is CASSQLNTEAFF. The CDR3 DNA reads TGTGCCAGCAGCCAACTGAACACTGAAGCTTTCTTT.

At least ten counts were recorded for this clonotype. V gene TRBV5-8 combines with J gene TRBJ1-3, with TRBD1 matching over 9 bases. CDR3 length equals 14 residues. With V trimmed by 4 bases and J by 4 bases, 3 bases remained unmatched. The germline V gene encodes CDR1 SGHTS and CDR2 YDEGEE. CDR3 sequence: CASSQTGGGNTIYF. The CDR3 DNA follows: TGTGCCAGCAGCCAGACAGGGGGAGGAAACACCATATATTTT.

This clonotype was counted ten times or more. The chain links TRBV11-2 to TRBJ2-5, with D tentatively TRBD1 (6 bases). The CDR3 loop spans 15 amino acids. Trimming stripped 3 bases from V and 0 bases from J, with 11 bases between. The V gene's germline CDR1 is SGHAT and CDR2 FQNNGV. The CDR3 nucleotides are TGTGCCAGCAGCTTTCGAGGACAGCACCAAGAGACCCAGTACTTC. Its translation is CASSFRGQHQETQYF.

J is TRBJ2-7 and V is TRBV2; 12 bases agree with TRBD2. The V and J ends lost 7 bases and 6 bases, in that order; junction bases with no gene match: 13. CDR3 size: 16 residues. Germline CDR1 is SNHLY and CDR2 is FYNNEI. CDR3 sequence reads: CASTIWGSLAGGEQYF. For the CDR3, the DNA is TGTGCCAGCACCATCTGGGGGTCACTAGCGGGAGGCGAGCAGTACTTC.

Worth noting for this clonotype: A much larger clonotype is one base distant, so this may be a read error. V is TRBV10-2 and J is TRBJ2-3; 7 bases are shared with TRBD1. This CDR3 has 15 amino acids. CDR1 WSHSY and CDR2 SAAADI come from the germline V gene. DNA for the CDR3: TGCACCAGCAGCGCTGGGACAGCCAACACAGATACGCAGTATTTT. Its translation is CTSSAGTANTDTQYF.

This clonotype was detected many times. J is TRBJ1-2 and V is TRBV5-1; possibly TRBD1 for D (6 bases). This CDR3 is 16 amino acids long. The V and J ends lost 4 bases and 2 bases respectively, with 18 bases between them. Germline assignment: CDR1 SGHRS and CDR2 YFSETQ. Here the CDR3 reads CASSLWTPGANYGYTF. DNA of the CDR3: TGCGCCAGCAGCCTGTGGACACCGGGGGCAAACTATGGCTACACCTTC.

There are many counts of this clonotype. The chain carries TRBV5-1 and TRBJ2-1; tentative D call: TRBD2 (6 bases). Looked up from germline, CDR1 is SGHRS and CDR2 is YFSETQ. The CDR3 consists of 17 residues. V was cut by 4 bases and J by 1 base, with 18 bases left in between. CDR3 bases: TGCGCCAGCAGCCTAAACTCCGGGACTGCATCCTACAATGAGCAGTTCTTC. The encoded protein is CASSLNSGTASYNEQFF.

Many counts were recorded for this clonotype. The rearrangement links TRBV6-1 to TRBJ2-4, with D perhaps matching TRBD1 (6 bases). The CDR3 spans 15 residues. Trimming left V 5 bases short and J 5 bases short, with 16 bases between. Germline V gene sequence: CDR1 MNHNS, CDR2 SASEGT. CDR3 DNA: TGTGCCAGCAGTAACCAACAGGGTAGAGAAAACATTCAGTACTTC. Its protein is CASSNQQGRENIQYF.

The table lists this clonotype with a few counts. V and J are TRBV12-3 or TRBV12-4 and TRBJ1-5; TRBD1 might be the D (5 bases). V shed 4 bases and J shed 5 bases, with 15 bases lying between them. The CDR3 is 15 amino acids. The CDR3 DNA reads as TGTGCCAGCAGTTACGAGACAGTAGACGATCAGCCCCAGCATTTT. Its translation: CASSYETVDDQPQHF.

This clonotype was found many times. V gene TRBV14 combines with J gene TRBJ2-1; D is unclear. The CDR3 contains 14 residues. From germline, CDR1 is SGHDN and CDR2 FVKESK. V lost 0 bases and J lost 3, with 6 bases in between. The CDR3 protein is CASSQERLYNEQFF. DNA of the CDR3: TGTGCCAGCAGCCAAGAACGGCTCTACAATGAGCAGTTCTTC.

This clonotype has ten or more counts. The CDR3 DNA sequence: TGTGCCAGCAGGACTTTAGCGGGAGCGGAGGAGACCCAGTACTTC. Its protein is CASRTLAGAEETQYF. This chain links TRBV2 with TRBJ2-5; 9 bases agree with TRBD2. The germline V gene has CDR1 SNHLY and CDR2 FYNNEI. Germline trimming cut 6 bases from V and 5 bases from J; bases unmatched to any gene: 10. The CDR3 consists of 15 residues.

In this sample, this clonotype turned up many times. This sequence joins TRBV7-6 and TRBJ2-1, with 13 nucleotides matching TRBD2. After removal of 4 bases from V and 7 bases from J, the junction contained 7 bases not matched to a gene. Germline V gives CDR1 SGHVS, CDR2 FNYEAQ. There are 16 residues in the CDR3. The CDR3 nucleotides read TGTGCCAGCAGCTCTCGGACTAGCGGGAGCGGAAATGAGCAGTTCTTC. Translation: CASSSRTSGSGNEQFF.

This clonotype occurred a few times. The rearrangement links TRBV5-1 to TRBJ2-2, with TRBD1 matching 8 bases. CDR3 size: 16 residues. V was pared by 2 bases and J by 1 base, with 4 bases of the junction left unmatched. Looked up from germline, CDR1 is SGHRS and CDR2 is YFSETQ. CDR3 sequence reads: CASSFLGQGNTGELFF. For the CDR3, the DNA is TGCGCCAGCAGCTTCCTCGGACAGGGGAACACCGGGGAGCTGTTTTTT.

This clonotype was seen a few times. The chain is built from TRBV9 and TRBJ2-5; the D gene is possibly TRBD2 (6 bases). The CDR3 is made up of 16 amino acids. V was trimmed by 0 bases and J by 5 bases, leaving 17 bases between them. The V gene's germline CDR1 is SGDLS and CDR2 YYNGEE. Written as DNA, the CDR3 is TGTGCCAGCAGCGTAGGTCGGGACTTGTTCTTGGAGACCCAGTACTTC. Amino acids: CASSVGRDLFLETQYF.

In this sample, this clonotype turned up many times. The gene calls are TRBV27 and TRBJ1-4; possible D gene TRBD1, 5 bases. Trimming shortened V by 3 bases and J by 7 bases, and 12 bases separated the two germline ends. The germline V gene encodes CDR1 MNHEY and CDR2 SMNVEV (reference sequence). The CDR3 consists of 14 residues. For the CDR3, the DNA is TGTGCCAGCAGTTTGACAGTGGCCTTTGAAAAACTGTTTTTT. This codes for CASSLTVAFEKLFF.

The chain joins TRBV7-9 to TRBJ2-7; 7 bases are shared with TRBD2. The germline gives CDR1 SEHNR, CDR2 FQNEAQ (reference sequence). This CDR3 spans 16 amino acids. After removal of 2 bases from V and 5 bases from J, the junction contained 12 bases not matched to a gene. CDR3 in DNA: TGTGCCAGCAGCTTATCAGGCGGGAGAGGGGCAAACGAGCAGTACTTC. It codes for CASSLSGGRGANEQYF.

This clonotype was counted only a few times. This chain uses TRBV20-1 with TRBJ2-6, with D perhaps matching TRBD1 (5 bases). CDR1 and CDR2 (germline): DFQATT, SNEGSKA (reference sequence). CDR3 length: 16 residues. V lost 6 bases to trimming and J lost 0 bases, with 15 bases between them. The DNA of the CDR3 is TGCAGTGCGGCGCCCGGACACCTCTCTGGGGCCAACGTCCTGACTTTC. As protein: CSAAPGHLSGANVLTF.

Comments on this clonotype: Possible read error: a much larger clone is one base away. The CDR3 DNA reads as TGTGCCAGCAGTAACAGGGTCGCGAACTCCTACGAGCAGTACTTC. Encoded protein: CASSNRVANSYEQYF. The gene calls are TRBV12-3 or TRBV12-4 and TRBJ2-7; weak D call: TRBD1 (6 bases). The length of the CDR3 is 15 residues. V was shortened by 5 bases and J by 0 bases, with 14 bases between the two germline ends.

This chain links TRBV13 with TRBJ2-7; D perhaps matches TRBD2 (5 bases). Germline CDR1 reads PRHDT; CDR2 reads FYEKMQ (reference sequence). The germline V and J ends were trimmed by 5 bases and 0 bases, with 11 bases remaining between them. This CDR3 contains 14 residues. As DNA, the CDR3 is TGTGCCAGCAGCCCCGGGGATAACTCCTACGAGCAGTACTTC. Protein: CASSPGDNSYEQYF.

In this sample, this clonotype turned up many times. This chain connects TRBV9 to TRBJ2-2, with D perhaps TRBD2 (5 bases). Germline values: CDR1 SGDLS, CDR2 YYNGEE. V was clipped by 2 bases and J by 0 bases, with 14 bases between them. CDR3 length equals 17 residues. The DNA of the CDR3 is TGTGCCAGCAGCGTCAAAGTCGAGCGGCCGAACACCGGGGAGCTGTTTTTT. It specifies CASSVKVERPNTGELFF.

The sample holds many counts of this clonotype. The gene calls are TRBV12-3 or TRBV12-4 and TRBJ2-7; 8 bases match TRBD2. The V segment lost 7 bases and the J segment 7 bases; nucleotides outside the gene matches: 12. The CDR3 contains 14 residues. CDR3 protein: CASTPLAGGGEQYF. The CDR3 DNA sequence: TGTGCCAGCACCCCACTCGCGGGGGGTGGAGAGCAGTACTTC.

The chain uses TRBV5-1 and TRBJ2-7; a weak D match, TRBD1 (6 bases). The CDR3 is 13 residues long. V was pared by 5 bases and J by 3 bases, with 12 bases between. Germline V gene sequence: CDR1 SGHRS, CDR2 YFSETQ. The CDR3 DNA reads TGCGCCAGCAGGTCAGGGGCAGACTACGAGCAGTACTTC. Translation gives CASRSGADYEQYF.

This clonotype occurred many times. The chain uses TRBV19 and TRBJ2-3, with TRBD1 matching 7 bases. The V gene end was trimmed by 7 bases and the J gene end by 6 bases; junction bases not matched to a gene: 4. The germline V gene encodes CDR1 LNHDA and CDR2 SQIVND (reference sequence). This CDR3 is built from 12 residues. CDR3 amino acids: CASNDREDTQYF. The DNA for the CDR3 is TGTGCCAGTAATGACAGGGAGGATACGCAGTATTTT.

This clonotype was counted many times. The chain recombines TRBV28 with TRBJ1-5, with 7 positions matching TRBD1. The CDR3 spans 13 residues. The germline V gene has CDR1 MDHEN and CDR2 SYDVKM. Trimming took 6 bases from V and 6 from J; bases not matched to a gene: 5. CDR3 loop: CASSKGGSQPQHF. CDR3 nucleotide sequence: TGTGCCAGCAGCAAAGGGGGCAGTCAGCCCCAGCATTTT.

The sample holds many counts of this clonotype. V usage is TRBV7-3 and J usage is TRBJ2-6; D unclear. Germline V gene lookup returns CDR1 SGHTA and CDR2 FQGTGA. Trimming removed 5 bases from V and 1 base from J, with 15 bases in between. CDR3 length: 17 residues. The chain's CDR3 is CASSEMAAKSGANVLTF. In DNA form, the CDR3 reads TGTGCCAGCAGCGAAATGGCAGCAAAATCTGGGGCCAACGTCCTGACTTTC. Complete variable domain (other parts from reference TRBV7-3 and TRBJ2-6): GAGVSQTPSNKVTEKGKYVELRCDPISGHTALYWYRQSLGQGPEFLIYFQGTGAADDSGLPNDRFFAVRPEGSVSTLKIQRTERGDSAVYLCASSEMAAKSGANVLTFGAGSRLTVL.